This passage covers 14 T cell receptor beta chains from one sample sequenced in a study of blood T cell repertoires in COVID-19. This table comes from immunoSEQ multiplex PCR, and its TCRdb copy is limited to in-frame clones, with some not included. The profile shows tens of thousands of clones, approximately 85% of them singletons. Input material: peripheral blood. These receptors all come from a human donor in a cohort sampled during active COVID-19.

This chain joins TRBV6-5 and TRBJ2-7; TRBD2 aligns across 13 bases. The CDR3 contains 15 residues. V dropped 2 bases and J dropped 4; count of bases not matched to a gene: 2. Germline lookup yields CDR1 MNHEY and CDR2 SVGAGI. Here the CDR3 DNA reads TGTGCCAGCAGTTACGGGGGACTAGCGGGGTACGAGCAGTACTTC. Translated: CASSYGGLAGYEQYF.

This clone was detected only once. V usage is TRBV6-6 and J usage is TRBJ2-1, with 7 bases identical to TRBD1. The CDR3 extends over 12 amino acids. The trim removed 5 bases at V and 14 bases at J, leaving 9 bases unmatched. Looked up from germline, CDR1 is MNHNY and CDR2 is SVGAGI (reference sequence). CDR3 coding DNA: TGTGCCAGCAGTACGACAGGGACGTGGGAGTTCTTC. It codes for CASSTTGTWEFF.

The gene calls are TRBV5-1 and TRBJ2-7; TRBD1 aligns across 9 bases. The CDR3 extends over 14 amino acids. V was clipped by 4 bases and J by 5 bases; unmatched bases: 7. From germline, CDR1 is SGHRS and CDR2 YFSETQ. For the CDR3, the DNA is TGCGCCAGCAGCATCCCGGGACAGGGTAACGAGCAGTACTTC. Its translation is CASSIPGQGNEQYF.

This clone was counted a single time. The chain has TRBV6-2 or TRBV6-3 and TRBJ1-1; D unresolved. CDR1 and CDR2 (germline): MNHEY, SVGEGT. The CDR3 contains 15 residues. Deletions cut 2 bases from V and 1 base from J, with 11 bases between. The CDR3 DNA is TGTGCCAGCAGTTACAGGCGTAGCTGGAACACTGAAGCTTTCTTT. Its translation: CASSYRRSWNTEAFF.

The rearrangement joins TRBV2 to TRBJ2-5; 10 bases agree with TRBD2. The CDR3 is 13 residues long. Germline V CDR1 and CDR2: SNHLY, FYNNEI. Unmatched junction bases numbered 3, after V lost 7 bases and J lost 4 bases. CDR3 amino acids: CASKRGGGETQYF. The CDR3 DNA sequence: TGTGCCAGCAAGCGGGGGGGCGGAGAGACCCAGTACTTC.

In its sample, this clone was seen once. The gene calls are TRBV12-5 and TRBJ1-3, with 8 bases identical to TRBD1. CDR1 is LGHNT and CDR2 is FRNRAP in the germline V gene. The length of the CDR3 is 15 residues. V lost 1 base, J lost 4 bases, and 3 bases stayed unmatched. The DNA of the CDR3 is TGTGCTAGTGGTTTGGGGGCAGGGGGCGGAAACACCATATATTTT. It codes for CASGLGAGGGNTIYF.

This clone was found a few times. V and J are TRBV3-1 (or the pseudogene TRBV3-2) and TRBJ2-7; 7 nucleotides line up with TRBD1. Unmatched junction bases numbered 6, after V lost 1 base and J lost 3 bases. CDR3 size: 15 residues. Germline-derived CDR1 and CDR2 are LGHDT and YNNKEL (reference sequence). This chain's CDR3 is CASSQVVGGYYEQYF. The CDR3 nucleotides read TGTGCCAGCAGCCAAGTTGTAGGGGGCTACTACGAGCAGTACTTC.

CDR3 sequence (DNA): TGTGCCATCAGTGGGACAGGTAGCAATCAGCCCCAGCATTTT. Translation: CAISGTGSNQPQHF. The gene calls are TRBV10-3 and TRBJ1-5; 7 bases match TRBD1. The CDR3 sequence is 14 residues long. Trimming took 4 bases from V and 0 from J; bases not matched to a gene: 0. Germline loops: CDR1 ENHRY, CDR2 SYGVKD.

The rearrangement links TRBV4-1 to TRBJ1-4; tentatively, D is TRBD1 (5 bases). The CDR3 is 17 amino acids. The V end was cut by 0 bases, the J end by 2 bases, with 13 bases between. The germline V gene encodes CDR1 MGHRA and CDR2 YSYEKL. CDR3 bases: TGCGCCAGCAGCCAAGACTACGATCGGGGGACTAATGAAAAACTGTTTTTT. Translation gives CASSQDYDRGTNEKLFF.

The J gene is TRBJ2-6, the V gene TRBV27; D remains ambiguous. V was trimmed by 4 bases and J by 2 bases, leaving 9 bases between them. The CDR3 sequence is 15 residues long. Germline V CDR1 and CDR2: MNHEY, SMNVEV (reference sequence). The CDR3 DNA is TGTGCCAGCAGTTCTTTACTCCCTGGGGCCAACGTCCTGACTTTC. It is translated as CASSSLLPGANVLTF.

The V call is TRBV5-1, the J call TRBJ1-2; 7 bases agree with TRBD1. The CDR3 has 14 residues. Germline V gene data show CDR1 as SGHRS and CDR2 as YFSETQ. V lost 4 bases, J lost 4 bases, and 7 bases stayed unmatched. The DNA of the CDR3 is TGCGCCAGCAGCCCGGGACAGCAAACCTATGGCTACACCTTC. Translating it yields CASSPGQQTYGYTF.

The chain is built from TRBV6-5 and TRBJ2-2; 11 bases are shared with TRBD2. The CDR3 length is 15 residues. Germline CDR1 MNHEY, CDR2 SVGAGI. J gave up 7 bases and V 4 bases, and 5 bases lay outside the gene matches. CDR3 sequence (DNA): TGTGCCAGCAGTTCGACTAGCGGGGTCGGCGGGGAGCTGTTTTTT. This sequence encodes CASSSTSGVGGELFF.

The chain links TRBV7-8 to TRBJ2-5; 12 bases agree with TRBD2. Germline lookup yields CDR1 SGHVS and CDR2 FQNEAQ. The CDR3 runs to 16 residues. V dropped 5 bases and J dropped 2; count of bases not matched to a gene: 6. Here the CDR3 reads CASSTQTSGGQETQYF. The DNA for the CDR3 is TGTGCCAGCAGCACCCAGACTAGCGGGGGTCAAGAGACCCAGTACTTC.

The rearrangement joins TRBV18 to TRBJ2-5; D not certain. This CDR3 is built from 14 residues. Germline values: CDR1 KGHSH, CDR2 LQKENI. V gave up 0 bases and J gave up 3 bases, with 8 bases separating them. This chain's CDR3 is CASSPPNSKETQYF. CDR3 nucleotides: TGTGCCAGCTCACCACCGAACTCGAAAGAGACCCAGTACTTC. Variable domain in full (rest from reference TRBV18 and TRBJ2-5): NAGVMQNPRHLVRRRGQEARLRCSPMKGHSHVYWYRQLPEEGLKFMVYLQKENIIDESGMPKERFSAEFPKEGPSILRIQQVVRGDSAAYFCASSPPNSKETQYFGPGTRLLVL.